This T cell receptor (beta chain) derives from a study of cytomegalovirus exposure and HLA in healthy donors. Study background: The 95 to 150 validation repertoires were produced on the same platform as the 670 or so repertoires of the first cohort. This was reported in a later analysis.

Profiled with immunoSEQ multiplex PCR; TCRdb holds only in-frame clones, not every one. This table holds over 200,000 clones, around 90% found once. In regard to this clone: Its antigen is still unknown.

The length of the CDR3 is 14 residues. The V end was cut by 6 bases, the J end by 3 bases, with 15 bases between. The germline CDR1 and CDR2 sequences are MNHEY and SMNVEV (reference sequence). Regarding the study as a whole: In the roughly 130 validation repertoires, a later analysis found that first-cohort TCR clusters tended to co-occur.

What was sequenced was PBMCs. This chain uses TRBV27 with TRBJ2-7; D may be TRBD2 (6 bases). The source of this sequence is a woman aged 18-35 years in good health and CMV-seronegative. CDR3 coding DNA: TGTGCCAGCAGACCCTCCGGGGGACTCTACGAGCAGTACTTC. Translating it yields CASRPSGGLYEQYF.